This entry features one T cell receptor beta chain sequence. The target antigen is unknown. Germline CDR1 and CDR2: SGHVS and FNYEAQ. The ends were cut back, 1 base at V and 0 bases at J, with 15 bases in the middle. The CDR3 extends over 17 amino acids. The authors used template switching to add a universal primer site and gave cDNA unique molecular identifiers. TCRdb fed the 5' RACE reads into MiXCR, producing one record per CDR3 protein. Among under 900,000 distinct CDR3 sequences listed, around 12% were seen once. This specimen belongs to a study of identical twins. Overall study results and limits: One should note that invariant MAIT and iNKT cells could partly confound zero-insertion analyses. Twins' surplus sharing was weaker for beta out-of-frame sequences.

This sample was also put to use in a study of yellow fever vaccine responses in identical twins.

This TCR came from a woman younger than 35 in good health. Specimen: PBMCs. The chain employs TRBV7-6 and TRBJ1-1, with D perhaps TRBD1 (5 bases). CDR3 sequence (DNA): TGTGCCAGCAGCTTAGAGATGGCAGGGCGAATGAACACTGAAGCTTTCTTT. Its protein is CASSLEMAGRMNTEAFF.